What follows are 5 T cell receptor beta chains derived from one specimen sequenced in a study of cytomegalovirus exposure and HLA in healthy donors. Libraries were prepared by immunoSEQ multiplex PCR; TCRdb keeps only in-frame clonotypes and omits some of them. The table records 100,000 to 150,000 clones, approximately 91% of them present only once. Input material: PBMCs. These receptors were taken from a woman aged 18-29 years in good health and CMV-seronegative.

The rearrangement joins TRBV2 to TRBJ2-5; TRBD2 aligns across 9 bases. Germline V CDR1 and CDR2: SNHLY, FYNNEI. Germline trimming cut 4 bases from V and 1 base from J; bases unmatched to any gene: 13. The CDR3 contains 18 residues. The CDR3 sequence: CASSVHYISGRFQETQYF. CDR3 DNA sequence: TGTGCCAGCAGTGTTCACTATATAAGCGGGAGGTTCCAAGAGACCCAGTACTTC.

The J gene is TRBJ2-7, the V gene TRBV14, with a tentative D call TRBD1 (5 bases). V was clipped by 4 bases and J by 5 bases, with 12 bases between them. Germline-derived CDR1 and CDR2 are SGHDN and FVKESK. CDR3 length: 13 amino acids. Here the CDR3 reads CASSPPDSDEQYF. The CDR3 coding sequence is TGTGCCAGCAGCCCCCCTGACAGCGACGAGCAGTACTTC.

The rearrangement uses TRBV7-9 and TRBJ1-1, with D unresolved. The V end was cut by 1 base, the J end by 5 bases, with 14 bases between. This CDR3 comprises 15 residues. CDR1 SEHNR and CDR2 FQNEAQ come from the germline V gene (reference sequence). The CDR3 nucleotides are TGTGCCAGCAGCTTAGACCAGGTGGTTAAGACTGAAGCTTTCTTT. Encoded protein: CASSLDQVVKTEAFF. The complete variable domain, with remaining parts taken from reference TRBV7-9 and TRBJ1-1, reads DTGVSQNPRHKITKRGQNVTFRCDPISEHNRLYWYRQTLGQGPEFLTYFQNEAQLEKSRLLSDRFSAERPKGSFSTLEIQRTEQGDSAMYLCASSLDQVVKTEAFFGQGTRLTVV.

This clone was recorded only once. The chain joins TRBV11-3 to TRBJ2-5, with 8 bases that match TRBD2. The CDR3 spans 14 residues. The germline V gene has CDR1 SGHNT and CDR2 YENEEA. Trimming at V came to 3 bases and at J to 3 bases, leaving 3 bases not matched to a gene. This chain's CDR3 is CASSLNSGKETQYF. CDR3 DNA: TGTGCCAGCAGCTTGAATAGCGGGAAAGAGACCCAGTACTTC.

The V and J genes are TRBV4-1 and TRBJ2-4, with 8 bases fitting TRBD2. V shed 1 base and J 0 bases; nucleotides not matched to a gene: 11. This CDR3 is built from 19 residues. In germline, CDR1 is MGHRA, CDR2 YSYEKL. CDR3 sequence: CASSQGAGGTTLAKNIQYF. In DNA form, the CDR3 reads TGCGCCAGCAGCCAAGGTGCGGGGGGTACAACTCTAGCCAAAAACATTCAGTACTTC.